The T cell receptor beta chain under discussion was sequenced for a study of blood T cells in healthy people across ages. Study findings and constraints: The CMV status of each donor remained undetermined, and this could have confounded shifts in expanded clonotypes.

The use of a sample-barcoded 5' primer and a J-beta primer mix characterized a second PCR of about 7 to 12 cycles. One entry per CDR3 protein, called by TCRdb with MiXCR from the 5' RACE reads. The sample includes roughly 900,000 distinct CDR3 sequences, under 35% of them seen just once. This clonotype appeared a few times. Its antigen is still unknown. Extraction of total RNA produced a minimum of 5 micrograms from each sample. After removal of 3 bases from V and 10 bases from J, the junction contained 7 bases not matched to a gene. The CDR3 length is 14 residues. Germline values: CDR1 GTSNPN, CDR2 SVGIG (reference sequence).

The chain links TRBV30 to TRBJ2-1, with 12 bases fitting TRBD2. The origin of this receptor is a woman of 80 years or more in good health. Sequencing was done on a sample of blood. The DNA for the CDR3 is TGTGCCTGGAGCCCTAGCGGGGGGGCCATGGAGCAGTTCTTC. It encodes CAWSPSGGAMEQFF.